This TCR beta chain was recovered during a study of cytomegalovirus exposure and HLA in healthy donors. General study findings and limits: Cytomegalovirus-associated TCR beta chains were listed, numbering 164. It was found in a later analysis that first-cohort TCR clusters tended to co-occur in the roughly 120 validation repertoires.

Clones were read by immunoSEQ multiplex PCR, and TCRdb kept only the in-frame ones, dropping some. The data show fewer than 85,000 clones, 95% to 96% seen once. This CDR3 has 15 amino acids. Germline V gene lookup returns CDR1 LNHDA and CDR2 SQIVND (reference sequence). J lost 2 bases, V lost 5 bases, and 7 bases had no gene match. Concerning this clone itself: Antigen unknown.

The sequence was obtained from a woman in her late teens or twenties in good health and CMV-seronegative. The genes are TRBV19 and TRBJ2-5; 8 nucleotides agree with TRBD2. The sample was PBMCs. CDR3 DNA: TGTGCCAGTAGTCCGGGGACTAGAAGTCAAGAGACCCAGTACTTC. It translates to CASSPGTRSQETQYF.